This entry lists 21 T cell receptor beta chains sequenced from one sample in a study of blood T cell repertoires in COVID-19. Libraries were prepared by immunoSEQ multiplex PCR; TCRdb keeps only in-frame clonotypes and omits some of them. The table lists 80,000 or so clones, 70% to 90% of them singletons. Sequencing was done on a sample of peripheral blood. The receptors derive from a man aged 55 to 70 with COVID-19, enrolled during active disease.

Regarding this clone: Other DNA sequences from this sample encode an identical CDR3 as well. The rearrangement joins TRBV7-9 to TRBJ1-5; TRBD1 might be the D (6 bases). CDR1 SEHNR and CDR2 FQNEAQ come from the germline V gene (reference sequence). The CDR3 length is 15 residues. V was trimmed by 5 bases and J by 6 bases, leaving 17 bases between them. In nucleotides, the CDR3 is TGTGCCAGCAGCCCGAGGGGGGGAGGGAGTCAGCCCCAGCATTTT. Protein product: CASSPRGGGSQPQHF.

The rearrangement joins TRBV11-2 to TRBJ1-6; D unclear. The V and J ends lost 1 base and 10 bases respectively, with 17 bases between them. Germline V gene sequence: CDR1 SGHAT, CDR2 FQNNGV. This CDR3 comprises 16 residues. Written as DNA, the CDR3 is TGTGCCAGCAGCTTAGGGGTCAGGAGGCGTGGGTCACCCCTCCACTTT. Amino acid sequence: CASSLGVRRRGSPLHF.

The CDR3: CASSQDRAGEAFF. DNA for the CDR3: TGCGCCAGCAGCCAAGATCGCGCGGGCGAAGCTTTCTTT. The rearrangement links TRBV4-1 to TRBJ1-1; D not certain. The CDR3 has 13 residues. The germline V and J ends were trimmed by 0 bases and 8 bases, with 10 bases remaining between them. Germline V gene sequence: CDR1 MGHRA, CDR2 YSYEKL.

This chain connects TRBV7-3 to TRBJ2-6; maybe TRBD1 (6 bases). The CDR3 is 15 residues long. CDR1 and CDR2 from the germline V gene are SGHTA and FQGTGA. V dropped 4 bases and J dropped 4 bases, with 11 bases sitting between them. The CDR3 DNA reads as TGTGCCAGCAGCTCTACAGGGCCCGGGGCCAACGTCCTGACTTTC. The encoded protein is CASSSTGPGANVLTF. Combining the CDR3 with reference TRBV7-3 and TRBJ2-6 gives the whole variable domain GAGVSQTPSNKVTEKGKYVELRCDPISGHTALYWYRQSLGQGPEFLIYFQGTGAADDSGLPNDRFFAVRPEGSVSTLKIQRTERGDSAVYLCASSSTGPGANVLTFGAGSRLTVL.

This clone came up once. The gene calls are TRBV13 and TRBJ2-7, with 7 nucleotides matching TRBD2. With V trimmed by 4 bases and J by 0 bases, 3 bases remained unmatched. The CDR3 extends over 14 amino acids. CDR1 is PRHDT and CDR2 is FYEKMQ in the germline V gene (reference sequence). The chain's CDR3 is CASSSSSGSYEQYF. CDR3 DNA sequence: TGTGCCAGCAGCTCATCTAGCGGCTCCTACGAGCAGTACTTC.

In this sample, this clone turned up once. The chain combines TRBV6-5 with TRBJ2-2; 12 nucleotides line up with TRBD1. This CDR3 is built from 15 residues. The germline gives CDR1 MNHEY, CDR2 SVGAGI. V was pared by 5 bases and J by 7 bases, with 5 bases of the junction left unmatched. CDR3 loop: CASSPGQGAGGELFF. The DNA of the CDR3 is TGTGCCAGCAGTCCGGGACAGGGGGCCGGCGGGGAGCTGTTTTTT.

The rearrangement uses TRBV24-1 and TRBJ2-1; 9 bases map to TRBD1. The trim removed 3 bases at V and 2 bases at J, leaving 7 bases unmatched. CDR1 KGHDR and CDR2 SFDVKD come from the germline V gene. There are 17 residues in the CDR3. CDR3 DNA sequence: TGTGCCACCAGTGATCCGACAGGGGGAGGGACCTACAATGAGCAGTTCTTC. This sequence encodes CATSDPTGGGTYNEQFF.

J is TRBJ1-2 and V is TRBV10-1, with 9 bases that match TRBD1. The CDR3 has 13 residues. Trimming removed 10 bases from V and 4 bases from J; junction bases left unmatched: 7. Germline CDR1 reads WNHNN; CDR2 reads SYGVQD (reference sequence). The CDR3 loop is CATLQGAGYGYTF. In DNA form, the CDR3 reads TGCGCCACCCTACAGGGGGCTGGCTATGGCTACACCTTC.

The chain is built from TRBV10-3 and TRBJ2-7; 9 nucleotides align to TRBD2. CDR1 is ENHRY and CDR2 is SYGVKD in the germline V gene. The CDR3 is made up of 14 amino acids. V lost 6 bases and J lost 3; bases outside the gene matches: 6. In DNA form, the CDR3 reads TGTGCCATCAGATCCCCTAGCGGGGACTACGAGCAGTACTTC. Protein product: CAIRSPSGDYEQYF.

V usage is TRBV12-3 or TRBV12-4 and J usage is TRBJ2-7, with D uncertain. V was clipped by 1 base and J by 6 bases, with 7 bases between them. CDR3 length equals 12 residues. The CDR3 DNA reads TGTGCCAGCAGTTTAGAACAAAGCGAGCAGTACTTC. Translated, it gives CASSLEQSEQYF.

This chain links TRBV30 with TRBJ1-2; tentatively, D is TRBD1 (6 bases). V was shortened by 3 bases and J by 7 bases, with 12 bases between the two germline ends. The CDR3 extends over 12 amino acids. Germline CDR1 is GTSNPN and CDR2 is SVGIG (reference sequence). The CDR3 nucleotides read TGTGCCTGGAGAACAACAGGGAGTGGCTACACCTTC. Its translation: CAWRTTGSGYTF.

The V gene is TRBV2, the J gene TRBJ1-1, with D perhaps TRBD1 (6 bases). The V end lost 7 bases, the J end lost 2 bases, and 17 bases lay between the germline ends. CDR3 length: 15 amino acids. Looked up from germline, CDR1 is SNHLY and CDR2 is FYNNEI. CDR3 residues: CASNQGGGGNTEAFF. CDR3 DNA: TGTGCCAGCAATCAAGGGGGAGGGGGAAACACTGAAGCTTTCTTT.

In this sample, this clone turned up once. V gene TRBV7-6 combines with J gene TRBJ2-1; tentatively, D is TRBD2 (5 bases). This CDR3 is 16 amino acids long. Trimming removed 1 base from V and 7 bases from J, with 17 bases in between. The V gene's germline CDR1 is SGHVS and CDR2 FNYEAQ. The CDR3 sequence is CASSLGFREGLNEQFF. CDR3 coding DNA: TGTGCCAGCAGCTTAGGATTCCGGGAAGGATTGAATGAGCAGTTCTTC.

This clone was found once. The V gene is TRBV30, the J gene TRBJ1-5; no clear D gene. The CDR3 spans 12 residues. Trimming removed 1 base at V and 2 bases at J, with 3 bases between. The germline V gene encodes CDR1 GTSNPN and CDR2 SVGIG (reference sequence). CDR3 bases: TGTGCCTGGAGTGGCGGCAATCAGCCCCAGCATTTT. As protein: CAWSGGNQPQHF.

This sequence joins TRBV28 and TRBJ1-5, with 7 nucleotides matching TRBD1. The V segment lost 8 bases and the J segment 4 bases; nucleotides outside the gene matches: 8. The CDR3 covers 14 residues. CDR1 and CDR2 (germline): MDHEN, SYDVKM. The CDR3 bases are TGTGCCAGCTATAGAACAGGGGTAAATCAGCCCCAGCATTTT. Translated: CASYRTGVNQPQHF. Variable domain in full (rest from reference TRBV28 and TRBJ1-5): DVKVTQSSRYLVKRTGEKVFLECVQDMDHENMFWYRQDPGLGLRLIYFSYDVKMKEKGDIPEGYSVSREKKERFSLILESASTNQTSMYLCASYRTGVNQPQHFGDGTRLSIL.

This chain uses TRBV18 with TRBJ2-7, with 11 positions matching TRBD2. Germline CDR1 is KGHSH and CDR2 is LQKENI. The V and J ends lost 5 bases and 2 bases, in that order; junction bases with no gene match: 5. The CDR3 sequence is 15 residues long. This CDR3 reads CASSSGTSGPYEQYF. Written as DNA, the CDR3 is TGTGCCAGCTCATCCGGGACTAGCGGTCCCTACGAGCAGTACTTC.

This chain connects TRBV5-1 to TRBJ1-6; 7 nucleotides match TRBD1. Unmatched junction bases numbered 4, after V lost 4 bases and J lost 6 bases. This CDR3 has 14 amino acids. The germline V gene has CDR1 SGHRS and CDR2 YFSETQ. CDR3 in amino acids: CASSAGTANSPLHF. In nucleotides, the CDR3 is TGCGCCAGCAGCGCCGGGACAGCTAATTCACCCCTCCACTTT.

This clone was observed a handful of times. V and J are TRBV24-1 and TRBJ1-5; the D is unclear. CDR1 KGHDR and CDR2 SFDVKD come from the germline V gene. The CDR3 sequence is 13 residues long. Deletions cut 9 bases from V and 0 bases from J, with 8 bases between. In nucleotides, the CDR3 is TGTGCCACCGCTGCGTATAGCAATCAGCCCCAGCATTTT. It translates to CATAAYSNQPQHF.

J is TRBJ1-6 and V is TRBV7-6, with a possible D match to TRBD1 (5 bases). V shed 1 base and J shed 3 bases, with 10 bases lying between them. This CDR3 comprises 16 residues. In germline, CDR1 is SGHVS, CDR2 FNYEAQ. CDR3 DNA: TGTGCCAGCAGCTTAGAAGGGCAGGGCTATAATTCACCCCTCCACTTT. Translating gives CASSLEGQGYNSPLHF.

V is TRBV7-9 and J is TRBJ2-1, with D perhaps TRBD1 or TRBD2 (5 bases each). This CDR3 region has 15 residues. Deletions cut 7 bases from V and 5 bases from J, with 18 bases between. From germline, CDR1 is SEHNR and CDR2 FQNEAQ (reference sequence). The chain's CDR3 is CASTGAETLNNEQFF. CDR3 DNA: TGTGCCAGCACCGGGGCGGAGACCCTGAACAATGAGCAGTTCTTC.

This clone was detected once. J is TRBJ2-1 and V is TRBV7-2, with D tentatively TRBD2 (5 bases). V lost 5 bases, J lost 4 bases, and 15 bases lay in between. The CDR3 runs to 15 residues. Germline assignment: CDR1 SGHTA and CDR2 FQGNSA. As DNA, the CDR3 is TGTGCCAGCAGCCTCGGCCCCGGGGTTTACAATGAGCAGTTCTTC. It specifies CASSLGPGVYNEQFF.